This T cell receptor beta chain was captured by sequencing in a study of blood T cell repertoires in COVID-19. Across the whole study: The United States, Italy and Spain provided the acute and convalescent COVID-19 samples. The analysed material was cDNA or gDNA that came from T cells, B-cell-depleted T cells, or PBMCs.

This clone was detected a few times. Per the original data handling: Amplification of reference gene primers provided the estimated nucleated cell counts. Produced via immunoSEQ multiplex PCR; TCRdb's table is partial and in-frame only. From that table come the V and J calls and clone size; the DNA was used to work out D and trimming. This table holds some 150,000 clones, approximately 80% found once. V trimming: 0 bases; J trimming: 5 bases; junction bases outside the gene matches: 15. Germline V gives CDR1 GTSNPN, CDR2 SVGIG (reference sequence). The CDR3 covers 17 residues. This chain joins TRBV30 and TRBJ1-1, with 7 bases fitting TRBD1. The sample taken for sequencing was peripheral blood. This clonotype was obtained from a human donor in a cohort sampled during active COVID-19. The CDR3: CAWSVSTKTGLRTEAFF. In DNA form, the CDR3 reads TGTGCCTGGAGTGTATCCACCAAGACAGGGTTGCGGACTGAAGCTTTCTTT. The full variable domain, rest sourced from reference TRBV30 and TRBJ1-1, is SQTIHQWPATLVQPVGSPLSLECTVEGTSNPNLYWYRQAAGRGLQLLFYSVGIGQISSEVPQNLSASRPQDRQFILSSKKLLLSDSGFYLCAWSVSTKTGLRTEAFFGQGTRLTVV.